Below are 14 T cell receptor beta chains sequenced from a single sample in a study of preoperative IRX-2 immunotherapy in early breast cancer. Measured with immunoSEQ multiplex PCR; TCRdb has only the in-frame clones, and not every one. Of tens of thousands of clones listed, 90% are singletons. Treatment meaning: preoperative locoregional IRX-2 cytokine immunotherapy. This specimen was collected from a patient treated with IRX-2 immunotherapy. These receptors all come from a human donor with breast cancer.

The J gene is TRBJ1-2, the V gene TRBV6-5; a possible D gene is TRBD1 (5 bases). The V end was cut by 4 bases, the J end by 4 bases, with 10 bases between. Per germline, CDR1 MNHEY and CDR2 SVGAGI. The CDR3 is 13 amino acids. CDR3 in amino acids: CASSFSGGYGYTF. The CDR3 coding sequence is TGTGCCAGCAGTTTCTCCGGGGGCTATGGCTACACCTTC.

The chain carries TRBV6-6 and TRBJ1-5; the D gene is possibly TRBD1 (5 bases). Germline lookup yields CDR1 MNHNY and CDR2 SVGAGI (reference sequence). The CDR3 has 14 residues. V lost 2 bases, J lost 6 bases, and 11 bases lay in between. DNA of the CDR3: TGTGCCAGCAGTTACGGGGGAACGGGTCAGCCCCAGCATTTT. Its translation: CASSYGGTGQPQHF.

The chain joins TRBV16 to TRBJ2-1; a weak D match, TRBD1 (5 bases). CDR3 length: 13 amino acids. Trimming took 4 bases from V and 8 from J, leaving 12 bases between them. The V gene's germline CDR1 is KGHSY and CDR2 FQNENV. In DNA form, the CDR3 reads TGTGCCAGCAGCCCTCGACCCAGGGATGAGCAGTTCTTC. Encoded protein: CASSPRPRDEQFF.

The gene calls are TRBV9 and TRBJ2-7, with 10 bases fitting TRBD1. In germline, CDR1 is SGDLS, CDR2 YYNGEE. The CDR3 has 14 amino acids. V shed 4 bases, J shed 7 bases, and the junction held 8 bases outside the gene matches. As DNA, the CDR3 is TGTGCCAGCAGCCGGGACAGGGGCTTACGGGAGCAGTACTTC. This encodes CASSRDRGLREQYF.

The V call is TRBV27, the J call TRBJ2-7, with a weak D call TRBD1 (5 bases). Trimming shortened V by 3 bases and J by 5 bases, and 11 bases separated the two germline ends. The CDR3 runs 13 residues. The germline V gene has CDR1 MNHEY and CDR2 SMNVEV (reference sequence). CDR3 protein: CASSLNRRDEQYF. The DNA for the CDR3 is TGTGCCAGCAGTTTGAACAGGAGAGACGAGCAGTACTTC.

V gene TRBV19 combines with J gene TRBJ2-5, with D possibly being TRBD2 (5 bases). The V end was cut by 5 bases, the J end by 5 bases, with 9 bases between. There are 12 residues in the CDR3. Per germline, CDR1 LNHDA and CDR2 SQIVND (reference sequence). The CDR3 nucleotides read TGTGCCAGTAGTGGGGAGTCGGAGACCCAGTACTTC. Translation: CASSGESETQYF.

By sample share, this clone is medium-sized. The rearrangement uses TRBV4-1 and TRBJ2-1; 10 bases are a match to TRBD2. The trim removed 0 bases at V and 9 bases at J, leaving 8 bases unmatched. The V gene's germline CDR1 is MGHRA and CDR2 YSYEKL. The CDR3 consists of 16 residues. This chain's CDR3 is CASSQDGGAGGVEQFF. As DNA, the CDR3 is TGCGCCAGCAGCCAAGATGGAGGAGCGGGAGGGGTTGAGCAGTTCTTC.

This chain uses TRBV27 with TRBJ2-5; 9 bases align to TRBD1. The CDR3 covers 14 residues. V lost 2 bases and J lost 5; bases outside the gene matches: 3. The germline V gene has CDR1 MNHEY and CDR2 SMNVEV (reference sequence). Here the CDR3 DNA reads TGTGCCAGCAGTTTAGTGGGACAGGGCGAGACCCAGTACTTC. It translates to CASSLVGQGETQYF.

This sequence joins TRBV7-9 and TRBJ2-2; 11 bases match TRBD2. The CDR3 is 15 amino acids. Looked up from germline, CDR1 is SEHNR and CDR2 is FQNEAQ (reference sequence). The V segment lost 5 bases and the J segment 5 bases; nucleotides outside the gene matches: 4. Here the CDR3 DNA reads TGTGCCAGCAGCCCTACTAGCGGGAGTACCGGGGAGCTGTTTTTT. It translates to CASSPTSGSTGELFF.

The chain couples TRBV6-4 to TRBJ2-2; 8 bases line up with TRBD2. Unmatched junction bases numbered 5, after V lost 4 bases and J lost 4 bases. Germline values: CDR1 MRHNA, CDR2 SNTAGT. CDR3 size: 15 residues. The CDR3 here is CASSVISGSTGELFF. The DNA of the CDR3 is TGTGCCAGCAGTGTAATAAGCGGGAGCACCGGGGAGCTGTTTTTT.

V is TRBV5-1 and J is TRBJ2-7; the match to TRBD1 covers 8 bases. Trimming took 0 bases from V and 3 from J; bases not matched to a gene: 2. Germline lookup yields CDR1 SGHRS and CDR2 YFSETQ. This CDR3 spans 14 amino acids. The CDR3, as DNA: TGCGCCAGCAGCTTGGACAGGGGGGACTACGAGCAGTACTTC. Translated, it gives CASSLDRGDYEQYF.

As for this clone: Different DNA sequences within this sample yield the same CDR3. The chain joins TRBV29-1 to TRBJ1-1; TRBD1 might be the D (5 bases). The germline gives CDR1 SQVTM, CDR2 ANQGSEA. V shed 6 bases and J shed 4 bases, with 15 bases lying between them. CDR3 length equals 13 residues. The CDR3 nucleotides are TGCAGCGTCGATGGGGCGAGGGGCACTGAAGCTTTCTTT. This encodes CSVDGARGTEAFF.

The chain links TRBV7-9 to TRBJ2-1; D is uncertain. V was clipped by 2 bases and J by 0 bases, with 11 bases between them. This CDR3 has 16 amino acids. The germline V gene has CDR1 SEHNR and CDR2 FQNEAQ (reference sequence). The CDR3 loop reads CASSLPPGSSYNEQFF. Here the CDR3 DNA reads TGTGCCAGCAGCTTACCCCCTGGCTCCTCCTACAATGAGCAGTTCTTC.

This clone counts as large. The chain has TRBV6-5 and TRBJ1-1; the D gene is possibly TRBD1 (6 bases). The CDR3 loop spans 15 amino acids. V was pared by 3 bases and J by 4 bases, with 15 bases between. From germline, CDR1 is MNHEY and CDR2 SVGAGI. The CDR3 bases are TGTGCCAGCAGTTATTCGGGGGGCGGAGGCACTGAAGCTTTCTTT. This gives the protein CASSYSGGGGTEAFF.